The sequence of this T cell receptor beta chain was determined in a study of blood T cells in healthy people across ages. The table lists this clonotype with a few counts. With a J-beta primer mix and a sample-barcoded 5' primer, a second PCR ran 7 to 11 cycles. One entry per CDR3 protein results from TCRdb running MiXCR on the 5' RACE reads. The sample records hundreds of thousands of distinct CDR3 sequences, around 54% being singletons. CDR1 DFQATT and CDR2 SNEGSKA come from the germline V gene (reference sequence). V lost 1 base to trimming and J lost 0 bases; unmatched junction nucleotides: 8. The CDR3 has 18 amino acids.

The sequence was obtained from a man between 60 and 70 years old in good health. The chain has TRBV20-1 and TRBJ1-6; 8 nucleotides match TRBD1. Sequencing was carried out using blood. In nucleotides, the CDR3 is TGCAGTGCTAGAGCGGGGGACAGGCGCCTCTCCTATAATTCACCCCTCCACTTT. Residues: CSARAGDRRLSYNSPLHF.